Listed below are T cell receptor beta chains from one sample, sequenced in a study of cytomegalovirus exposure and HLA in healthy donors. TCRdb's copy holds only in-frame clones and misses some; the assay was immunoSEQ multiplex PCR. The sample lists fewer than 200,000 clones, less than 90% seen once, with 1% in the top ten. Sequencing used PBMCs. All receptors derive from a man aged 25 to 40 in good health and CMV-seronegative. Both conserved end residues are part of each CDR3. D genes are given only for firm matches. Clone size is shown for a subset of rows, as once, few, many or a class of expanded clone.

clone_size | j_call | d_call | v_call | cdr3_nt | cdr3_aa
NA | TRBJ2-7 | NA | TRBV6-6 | TGTGCCAGCAGTTACGACACAGGGGGGGTCTACGAGCAGTACTTC | CASSYDTGGVYEQYF
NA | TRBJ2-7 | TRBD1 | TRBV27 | TGTGCCAGCAGTTTCGTCAGGGGGCGATCGAGTTACGAGCAGTACTTC | CASSFVRGRSSYEQYF
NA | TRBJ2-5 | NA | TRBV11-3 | TGTGCCAGCAGCTTCTCACCCAGGGAGACCCAGTACTTC | CASSFSPRETQYF
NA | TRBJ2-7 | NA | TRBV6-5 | TGTGCCAGCAGTTACTACAGCACCTACGAGCAGTACTTC | CASSYYSTYEQYF
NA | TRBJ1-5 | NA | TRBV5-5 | TGTGCCAGCAGCTCGGAGGGACTGAGTAGCAATCAGCCCCAGCATTTT | CASSSEGLSSNQPQHF
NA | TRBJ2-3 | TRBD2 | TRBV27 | TGTGCCAGTAAATTGGAAGGACTAGACGTCAATACGCAGTATTTT | CASKLEGLDVNTQYF
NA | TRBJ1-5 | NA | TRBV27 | TGTGCCAGCAGGCGTACAGGGCAAAGTAGCAATCAGCCCCAGCATTTT | CASRRTGQSSNQPQHF
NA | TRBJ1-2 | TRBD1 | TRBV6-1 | TGTGCCAGCAGTTATATCACAGGGGAGTCTGGCTACACCTTC | CASSYITGESGYTF
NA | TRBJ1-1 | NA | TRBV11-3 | TGTGCCAGCAGCTTAGATTTTGGGGAGCGGGCTTTCTTT | CASSLDFGERAFF
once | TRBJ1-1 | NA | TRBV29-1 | TGCAGCGCTCTCGGCCTGAGGACAGCAGGAAACACTGAAGCTTTCTTT | CSALGLRTAGNTEAFF
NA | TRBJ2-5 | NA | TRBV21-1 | TGTGCCAGCAGCCCCCAGAGGTGGACTTATCAAGAGACCCAGTACTTC | CASSPQRWTYQETQYF
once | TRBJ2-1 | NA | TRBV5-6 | TGTGCCAGCAGCCGGATGGACAGCCACAATGAGCAGTTCTTC | CASSRMDSHNEQFF
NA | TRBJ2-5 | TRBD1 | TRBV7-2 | TGTGCCAGCAGCTGGCCCGGGACAGGGAGCCAAGAGACCCAGTACTTC | CASSWPGTGSQETQYF
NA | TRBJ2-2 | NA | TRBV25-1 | TGTGCCAGCAGTGGTCCAGGGGCGTCTACCGGGGAGCTGTTTTTT | CASSGPGASTGELFF
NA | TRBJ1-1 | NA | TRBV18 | TGTGCCAGCTCACCAACGGCCGAGAGGATCATGAACACTGAAGCTTTCTTT | CASSPTAERIMNTEAFF
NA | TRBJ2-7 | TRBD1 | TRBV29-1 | TGCAGCGTTGAGACAGGGGACAACTACGAGCAGTACTTC | CSVETGDNYEQYF
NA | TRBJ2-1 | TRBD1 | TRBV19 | TGTGCCAGTAGTATGCGGAGACAGGGATCAAGCTCCTACAATGAGCAGTTCTTC | CASSMRRQGSSSYNEQFF
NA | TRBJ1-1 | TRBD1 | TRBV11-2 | TGTGCCAGCAGCCTAGGGACAGGAGAAGCTTTCTTT | CASSLGTGEAFF
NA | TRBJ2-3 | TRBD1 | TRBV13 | TGTGCCAGCAGCACTCAGGGGGCCGGAGATACGCAGTATTTT | CASSTQGAGDTQYF
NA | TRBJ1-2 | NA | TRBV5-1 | TGCGCCAGCAGCTTGTTTAATTCCCTCGGGGGCTATGGCTACACCTTC | CASSLFNSLGGYGYTF
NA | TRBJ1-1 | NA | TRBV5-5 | TGTGCCAGCAGCTTGGTAGGGGCGAACACTGAAGCTTTCTTT | CASSLVGANTEAFF
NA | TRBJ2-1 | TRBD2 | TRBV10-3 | TGTGCCATCACCACTAGCGGGATGTACAATGAGCAGTTCTTC | CAITTSGMYNEQFF
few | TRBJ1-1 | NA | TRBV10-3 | TGTGCCTCCTTCGGGGATGAAGCTTTCTTT | CASFGDEAFF
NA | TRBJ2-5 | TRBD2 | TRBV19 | TGTGCCAGTAGAGCAAGCGGGGGGGGAGAGACCCAGTACTTC | CASRASGGGETQYF
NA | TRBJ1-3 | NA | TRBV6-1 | TGTGCCAGCAGAGTCCGGGACATTGGAAACACCATATATTTT | CASRVRDIGNTIYF
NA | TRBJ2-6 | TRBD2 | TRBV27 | TGTGCCACCCGGGAGGTCGGCGGGGCCAACGTCCTGACTTTC | CATREVGGANVLTF
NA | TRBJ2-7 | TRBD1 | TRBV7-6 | TGTGCCAGCAGCTTAGCGACAGGGATAGGGAACTACGAGCAGTACTTC | CASSLATGIGNYEQYF
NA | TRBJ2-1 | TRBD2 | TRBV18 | TGTGCCAGCTCACCACAGGGGACTAGCGTATACAATGAGCAGTTCTTC | CASSPQGTSVYNEQFF
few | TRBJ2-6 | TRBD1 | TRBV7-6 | TGTGCCAGCAGCCCCGGACAGGGGACTGGGGCCAACGTCCTGACTTTC | CASSPGQGTGANVLTF
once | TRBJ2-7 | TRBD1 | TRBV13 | TGTGCCAGCAGCCCCGGGACAGGGGGCCACGAGCAGTACTTC | CASSPGTGGHEQYF
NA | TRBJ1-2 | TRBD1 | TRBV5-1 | TGCGCCAGCAGCGTCGGGACAGGGGGTAGTGGCTATGGCTACACCTTC | CASSVGTGGSGYGYTF
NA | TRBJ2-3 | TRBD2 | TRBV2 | TGTGCCAGCAGTGACCTAGCGGGAGGAAGCACAGATACGCAGTATTTT | CASSDLAGGSTDTQYF
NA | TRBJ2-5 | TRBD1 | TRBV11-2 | TGTGCCAGCAGCTCCACGAAGGGGGCAGGAGAGACCCAGTACTTC | CASSSTKGAGETQYF
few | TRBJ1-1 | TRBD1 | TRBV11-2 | TGTGCCAGCACCCGGGACAGGGGGTTCTTCACTGAAGCTTTCTTT | CASTRDRGFFTEAFF
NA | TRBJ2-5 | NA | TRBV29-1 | TGCAGCGTTGAAGGGGTCAGGGGAAACCAAGAGACCCAGTACTTC | CSVEGVRGNQETQYF
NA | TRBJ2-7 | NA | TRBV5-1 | TGCGCCAGCAGCACGTACCAGGGGGGCGAGCAGTACTTC | CASSTYQGGEQYF
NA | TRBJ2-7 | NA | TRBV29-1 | TGCAGCGTCCTTATCTACGAGCAGTACTTC | CSVLIYEQYF
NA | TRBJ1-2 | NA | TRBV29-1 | TGCAGCGTTAGCGGCGGAGACCACTATGGCTACACCTTC | CSVSGGDHYGYTF
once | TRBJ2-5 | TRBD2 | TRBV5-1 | TGCGCCAGCAGCCCCGGGACTAGCGGGGGCTTCCAAGAGACCCAGTACTTC | CASSPGTSGGFQETQYF
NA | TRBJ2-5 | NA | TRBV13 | TGTGCCAGCAGCCCAGGGTCCCAAGAGACCCAGTACTTC | CASSPGSQETQYF
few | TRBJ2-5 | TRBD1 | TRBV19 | TGTGCCAGTAGTCCCGGGACAGGGACCGGGACCCAGTACTTC | CASSPGTGTGTQYF